The 20 T cell receptor beta chains reported below all come from one sample, sequenced in a study of blood T cells in healthy people across ages. Together with a sample-barcoded 5' primer, a J-beta primer mix was included in a second PCR lasting about 6 to 11 cycles. In TCRdb, the 5' RACE reads were re-called with MiXCR into one record per CDR3 protein. The data contain 1.5 million to 2 million distinct CDR3 sequences, over 25% of them singletons. Sequenced material: blood. These receptors were obtained from a woman in her 30s in good health.

The V gene is TRBV27, the J gene TRBJ1-3, with 9 nucleotides matching TRBD1. After removal of 6 bases from V and 1 base from J, the junction contained 4 bases not matched to a gene. Germline CDR1 MNHEY, CDR2 SMNVEV (reference sequence). This CDR3 is built from 15 residues. The CDR3 DNA reads TGTGCCAGCAGGTTACAGGGGGCTTCTGGAAACACCATATATTTT. Translated: CASRLQGASGNTIYF.

The J gene is TRBJ2-3, the V gene TRBV20-1, with D unclear. Trimming cost V 0 bases and J 7 bases, with 5 bases left between them. Per germline, CDR1 DFQATT and CDR2 SNEGSKA (reference sequence). The CDR3 is 11 residues long. The CDR3 DNA reads TGCAGTGCTAGAGAAGGATATACGCAGTATTTT. Its translation: CSAREGYTQYF.

The V gene is TRBV20-1, the J gene TRBJ2-2, with D maybe TRBD2 (6 bases). The CDR3 extends over 13 amino acids. V was cut by 5 bases and J by 4 bases, with 11 bases left in between. Germline lookup yields CDR1 DFQATT and CDR2 SNEGSKA (reference sequence). DNA for the CDR3: TGCAGTGCTGGGGACTTTCTCACCGGGGAGCTGTTTTTT. Translating gives CSAGDFLTGELFF.

About this clonotype: The junction shows a germline mismatch at one end, possibly a read error. The chain combines TRBV23-1 with TRBJ2-7; 14 bases agree with TRBD2. TRBV23-1 is identified as an open reading frame with a role that is uncertain. The length of the CDR3 is 23 residues. The CDR3 sequence is CTSSQPETTSGTSGSGKNYEQYF. Written as DNA, the CDR3 is TGCACCAGCAGTCAACCCGAAACGACATCCGGGACTAGCGGGAGCGGGAAAAACTACGAGCAGTACTTC.

V usage is TRBV28 and J usage is TRBJ1-6, with D perhaps TRBD1 (5 bases). The CDR3 totals 12 residues. CDR1 and CDR2 (germline): MDHEN, SYDVKM. Trimming shortened V by 5 bases and J by 10 bases, and 9 bases separated the two germline ends. CDR3 nucleotides: TGTGCCAGCAGTACAGGTTTATCACCCCTCCACTTT. This encodes CASSTGLSPLHF.

This clonotype was seen repeatedly, ten times or more. This chain links TRBV6-1 with TRBJ2-3; no firm D call. This CDR3 comprises 13 residues. Germline V CDR1 and CDR2: MNHNS, SASEGT. Trimming shortened V by 6 bases and J by 6 bases, and 13 bases separated the two germline ends. The CDR3 coding sequence is TGTGCCAGCAGCGAGAGAGTGGCGGATACGCAGTATTTT. It encodes CASSERVADTQYF.

This clonotype was detected only once. This chain uses TRBV7-9 with TRBJ1-1; TRBD1 aligns across 7 bases. V dropped 5 bases and J dropped 6; count of bases not matched to a gene: 9. Per the germline V gene, CDR1 is SEHNR and CDR2 is FQNEAQ (reference sequence). This CDR3 is built from 14 residues. The CDR3 DNA follows: TGTGCCAGCAGCCAAGGACAGGCTTGGGCTGAAGCTTTCTTT. It yields the protein CASSQGQAWAEAFF.

This chain uses TRBV20-1 with TRBJ2-5; D unclear. Germline V gives CDR1 DFQATT, CDR2 SNEGSKA (reference sequence). The CDR3 extends over 14 amino acids. The ends were cut back, 2 bases at V and 11 bases at J, with 21 bases in the middle. DNA of the CDR3: TGCAGTGCTAGAACGGACGCCTCGAAGTATGAGCAGTACTTC. It encodes CSARTDASKYEQYF.

This clonotype was found many times. The chain joins TRBV7-2 to TRBJ2-3; 12 bases agree with TRBD2. V shed 5 bases, J shed 3 bases, and the junction held 9 bases outside the gene matches. Germline CDR1 reads SGHTA; CDR2 reads FQGNSA. The CDR3 is 17 amino acids. The CDR3 region has the DNA TGTGCCAGCAGCACCCAGACTAGCGGGAGAGGTACAGATACGCAGTATTTT. This sequence encodes CASSTQTSGRGTDTQYF.

This chain connects TRBV6-5 to TRBJ1-5; weak D call: TRBD1 (6 bases). The germline CDR1 and CDR2 sequences are MNHEY and SVGAGI. Deletions cut 6 bases from V and 0 bases from J, with 12 bases between. The CDR3 runs 15 residues. The CDR3 loop reads CASRLGGNSNQPQHF. The CDR3 DNA sequence: TGTGCCAGCAGACTAGGGGGGAATAGCAATCAGCCCCAGCATTTT.

This clonotype appeared many times. This rearrangement joins TRBV7-9 to TRBJ2-1, with 8 bases fitting TRBD1. Germline trimming cut 5 bases from V and 8 bases from J; bases unmatched to any gene: 14. Germline loops: CDR1 SEHNR, CDR2 FQNEAQ (reference sequence). The CDR3 totals 16 residues. The CDR3 is CASSLGTGKVGDEQFF. CDR3 DNA sequence: TGTGCCAGCAGCCTAGGGACAGGCAAAGTAGGCGATGAGCAGTTCTTC.

The chain couples TRBV15 to TRBJ2-1; 11 bases are a match to TRBD2. Germline V CDR1 and CDR2: LNHNV, YYDKDF (reference sequence). The CDR3 runs to 13 residues. V lost 0 bases to trimming and J lost 15 bases; unmatched junction nucleotides: 4. CDR3 DNA: TGTGCCACCAGCAGAGAACTAGCGGGAGTAGGGTTCTTC. Translated: CATSRELAGVGFF.

The gene calls are TRBV7-7 and TRBJ2-1; D might be TRBD1 (6 bases). Germline CDR1 is SSHAT and CDR2 is FNYEAQ (reference sequence). The CDR3 extends over 14 amino acids. Trimming removed 4 bases at V and 5 bases at J, with 12 bases between. Written as DNA, the CDR3 is TGTGCCAGCAGCTCCTGGACAGACGACAATGAGCAGTTCTTC. It translates to CASSSWTDDNEQFF.

The V call is TRBV4-3, the J call TRBJ2-1; D perhaps matches TRBD2 (6 bases). Germline V CDR1 and CDR2: LGHNA, YSLEER. V gave up 0 bases and J gave up 8 bases, with 14 bases separating them. This CDR3 has 15 amino acids. CDR3 DNA: TGCGCCAGCAGCCAAGATGGAGGGACTCCATATGAGCAGTTCTTC. Translating it yields CASSQDGGTPYEQFF.

On this clonotype itself: This may come from a read error, since a much larger clone is one base off. The rearrangement uses TRBV12-3 or TRBV12-4 and TRBJ2-6; D is unresolved. The CDR3 length is 17 residues. The chain's CDR3 is CASSSDPRSSEANVLTF. CDR3 nucleotides: TGTGCCAGCAGTTCAGACCCTAGAAGCTCTGAGGCCAACGTCCTGACTTTC.

This clonotype was seen only a few times. The junction departs from germline at one end; a sequencing error may be responsible. The chain uses TRBV6-6 and TRBJ2-5; no firm D call. CDR1 and CDR2 from the germline V gene are MNHNY and SVGAGI (reference sequence). There are 13 residues in the CDR3. The CDR3 DNA reads as TGTGCCAGCGGTTACAGACCCCAAGAGACCCAGTACTTC. It is translated as CASGYRPQETQYF.

V gene TRBV7-2 combines with J gene TRBJ2-1, with D tentatively TRBD1 or TRBD2 (5 bases each). CDR1 is SGHTA and CDR2 is FQGNSA in the germline V gene. The CDR3 contains 13 residues. The ends were cut back, 4 bases at V and 14 bases at J, with 18 bases in the middle. CDR3 loop: CASSSDRGRGEFF. The CDR3 DNA reads TGTGCCAGCAGCTCTGACCGCGGGCGAGGGGAGTTCTTC.

CDR3 protein: CASNSIHHEQYF. CDR3 in DNA: TGTGCCAGCAACTCTATTCATCACGAGCAGTACTTC. The chain couples TRBV11-2 to TRBJ2-7, with unresolved D. V lost 7 bases to trimming and J lost 5 bases, with 12 bases between them. Germline-derived CDR1 and CDR2 are SGHAT and FQNNGV. This CDR3 is built from 12 residues.

This clonotype was detected only a few times. The rearrangement uses TRBV27 and TRBJ2-7; the D is unclear. V was shortened by 6 bases and J by 2 bases, with 8 bases between the two germline ends. This CDR3 contains 12 residues. Germline V CDR1 and CDR2: MNHEY, SMNVEV (reference sequence). Written as DNA, the CDR3 is TGTGCCAGCAGAGCGTTCCCCTACGAGCAGTACTTC. Translating it yields CASRAFPYEQYF.

This CDR3 reads CASSSSRLSTDTQYF. The CDR3 nucleotides read TGTGCCAGCAGCTCCTCCCGGCTATCCACAGATACGCAGTATTTT. This sequence joins TRBV7-2 and TRBJ2-3, with D unresolved. Germline CDR1 and CDR2: SGHTA and FQGNSA. The CDR3 length is 15 residues. Trimming took 4 bases from V and 2 from J, leaving 13 bases between them.